A single sample gave rise to the 10 T cell receptor beta chains below, sequenced in a study of blood T cell repertoires in COVID-19. Sequenced by immunoSEQ multiplex PCR; TCRdb stores in-frame clones only, minus some. The sample holds about 340,000 clones, around 82% seen once. The sample taken for sequencing was peripheral blood. Receptor source: a man aged 25-40 years with active or convalescent COVID-19.

V usage is TRBV6-5 and J usage is TRBJ2-1, with 8 positions matching TRBD2. The length of the CDR3 is 13 residues. Germline CDR1 MNHEY, CDR2 SVGAGI. The trim removed 0 bases at V and 12 bases at J, leaving 4 bases unmatched. The CDR3 region is CASSYSSTSGQFF. The CDR3 coding sequence is TGTGCCAGCAGTTACTCTTCTACTAGCGGGCAGTTCTTC.

This clone was counted once. The chain is built from TRBV6-2 or TRBV6-3 and TRBJ2-7; possibly TRBD1 for D (5 bases). V was pared by 3 bases and J by 1 base, with 13 bases between. The CDR3 has 15 residues. The germline V gene encodes CDR1 MNHEY and CDR2 SVGEGT. Written as DNA, the CDR3 is TGTGCCAGCAGTTATTCCTTAGCAGGGTCCTACGAGCAGTACTTC. Its protein is CASSYSLAGSYEQYF.

Only one count was recorded for this clone. V and J are TRBV4-2 and TRBJ2-3; TRBD2 matches 9 bases. V trimming: 0 bases; J trimming: 6 bases; junction bases outside the gene matches: 4. The germline gives CDR1 LGHNA, CDR2 YNFKEQ. The CDR3 runs 15 residues. This CDR3 is CASSQEASGVDTQYF. In DNA form, the CDR3 reads TGTGCCAGCAGCCAAGAGGCTAGCGGGGTCGATACGCAGTATTTT.

This chain links TRBV29-1 with TRBJ2-7; TRBD2 agrees at 8 bases. The junction had 13 bases not matched to a gene; V was cut back by 7 bases and J by 8 bases. Germline-derived CDR1 and CDR2 are SQVTM and ANQGSEA. The CDR3 is 13 amino acids. CDR3 loop: CSGLSGAPSKQYF. As DNA, the CDR3 is TGCAGCGGACTTAGCGGGGCCCCGAGCAAGCAGTACTTC.

The V gene is TRBV24-1, the J gene TRBJ2-5, with a possible D match to TRBD1 (6 bases). The germline CDR1 and CDR2 sequences are KGHDR and SFDVKD. V lost 1 base to trimming and J lost 0 bases, with 8 bases between them. This CDR3 region has 15 residues. CDR3 DNA sequence: TGTGCCACCAGTGATTTCTCAGGGGACCAAGAGACCCAGTACTTC. It encodes CATSDFSGDQETQYF.

The chain carries TRBV7-3 and TRBJ2-1, with 8 bases that match TRBD2. The CDR3 has 16 amino acids. The trim removed 5 bases at V and 3 bases at J, leaving 9 bases unmatched. Germline V lookup: CDR1 SGHTA, CDR2 FQGTGA. The CDR3 DNA follows: TGTGCCAGCAGCGTGGGACTAGGGGTGGGCTACAATGAGCAGTTCTTC. Translation gives CASSVGLGVGYNEQFF. Full variable domain (outside the CDR3, taken from reference TRBV7-3 and TRBJ2-1): GAGVSQTPSNKVTEKGKYVELRCDPISGHTALYWYRQSLGQGPEFLIYFQGTGAADDSGLPNDRFFAVRPEGSVSTLKIQRTERGDSAVYLCASSVGLGVGYNEQFFGPGTRLTVL.

The rearrangement joins TRBV11-3 to TRBJ2-7, with TRBD1 matching 8 bases. Per germline, CDR1 SGHNT and CDR2 YENEEA. With V trimmed by 4 bases and J by 6 bases, 5 bases remained unmatched. This CDR3 spans 13 amino acids. CDR3 in amino acids: CASSSLQGGEQYF. In DNA, the CDR3 is TGTGCCAGCAGCTCCCTACAGGGGGGCGAGCAGTACTTC.

The chain links TRBV6-2 or TRBV6-3 to TRBJ1-2; 8 bases agree with TRBD1. CDR1 is MNHEY, CDR2 SVGEGT, per germline. V dropped 6 bases and J dropped 3; count of bases not matched to a gene: 6. The CDR3 runs to 14 residues. As DNA, the CDR3 is TGTGCCAGCAGCCTAGACAGGGGTTACTATGGCTACACCTTC. It specifies CASSLDRGYYGYTF.

The rearrangement joins TRBV19 to TRBJ2-7; 8 positions match TRBD2. Germline V lookup: CDR1 LNHDA, CDR2 SQIVND (reference sequence). This CDR3 has 17 amino acids. V lost 0 bases to trimming and J lost 2 bases; unmatched junction nucleotides: 9. The CDR3 loop reads CASSIDPNSGAPYEQYF. Written as DNA, the CDR3 is TGTGCCAGTAGTATAGATCCTAATAGCGGGGCGCCCTACGAGCAGTACTTC.

The DNA for the CDR3 is TGTGCCATCAAAGGATACAGGGTTCTTGGTGGGGCCAACGTCCTGACTTTC. Protein sequence: CAIKGYRVLGGANVLTF. This sequence joins TRBV10-3 and TRBJ2-6; D possibly corresponds to TRBD1 (6 bases). This CDR3 spans 17 amino acids. V was clipped by 7 bases and J by 3 bases, with 19 bases between them. Germline-derived CDR1 and CDR2 are ENHRY and SYGVKD.